This T cell receptor beta chain was captured by sequencing in a study of cytomegalovirus exposure and HLA in healthy donors. Study information: A subsequent analysis reported that the 100 to 150 validation repertoires were produced on the same platform that had also been used for the 600 to 700 first-cohort repertoires. Study results and limitations: High sensitivity and specificity were reportedly achieved when the classifier diagnosed cytomegalovirus status.

Trimming took 2 bases from V and 6 from J; bases not matched to a gene: 6. The CDR3 runs to 15 residues. Germline CDR1 and CDR2: SGHTS and YDEGEE. Clones were sequenced by immunoSEQ multiplex PCR, and TCRdb holds only the in-frame ones, with some missing. The sample carries approximately 97,000 clones, around 93% recorded once. About this clone: The antigen is undetermined.

Sequencing was done on a sample of PBMCs. This TCR was recovered from a woman in her twenties or thirties in good health and CMV-seropositive. V and J are TRBV5-8 and TRBJ2-7; 12 bases agree with TRBD2. The CDR3 here is CASSFRLAGVSEQYF. The CDR3, as DNA: TGTGCCAGCAGCTTTAGACTAGCGGGAGTGAGCGAGCAGTACTTC.